Listed here are 24 T cell receptor beta chains from one sample, sequenced in a study of T cells expressing NK-cell markers. TCRdb reprocessed the 5' RACE reads; each CDR3 protein has one entry and no DNA is given. Its table lists a few hundred thousand distinct CDR3 sequences. Source material: blood T cells: a sorted CD56 or NKG2C T cell subset, CD4+ or CD8+ T cells, or bulk PBMC T cells (not recorded which). The receptor source for this set is a man between 18 and 35 years old in good health.

The chain joins TRBV18 to TRBJ1-4. The CDR3 covers 16 residues. The germline V gene has CDR1 KGHSH and CDR2 LQKENI. The CDR3 region is CASSPRVDRTNEKLFF.

This CDR3 reads CASSLSGRDYEQFF. This sequence joins TRBV7-2 and TRBJ2-1; TCRdb's D gene call, TRBD2, goes unchecked for lack of DNA. Germline CDR1 and CDR2: SGHTA and FQGNSA. The CDR3 runs 14 residues.

V is TRBV7-9 and J is TRBJ1-1; checking the TCRdb D call of TRBD1 is not possible without DNA. This CDR3 contains 12 residues. The germline V gene has CDR1 SEHNR and CDR2 FQNEAQ (reference sequence). CDR3: CTTWGENTEAFF.

The chain combines TRBV10-3 with TRBJ2-3. The CDR3 has 11 amino acids. CDR1 is ENHRY and CDR2 is SYGVKD in the germline V gene. CDR3 region: CAIGLADTQYF.

V is TRBV20-1 and J is TRBJ1-5. The CDR3 sequence is 14 residues long. Germline-derived CDR1 and CDR2 are DFQATT and SNEGSKA (reference sequence). The CDR3 here is CSAALSLRNQPQHF.

This sequence joins TRBV28 and TRBJ2-1; TCRdb returns TRBD2, unconfirmable since there is no DNA. Germline lookup yields CDR1 MDHEN and CDR2 SYDVKM. The CDR3 consists of 12 residues. The CDR3 spells CASSSQGREQFF.

V and J are TRBV11-2 and TRBJ2-5. The CDR3 spans 14 residues. From germline, CDR1 is SGHAT and CDR2 FQNNGV. CDR3 in amino acids: CASSLKAYGETQYF.

This chain's CDR3 is CASSGLAGVPETQYF. The rearrangement uses TRBV3-1 and TRBJ2-5; the TCRdb call, TRBD2, lacks DNA for checking. This CDR3 comprises 15 residues. Germline lookup yields CDR1 LGHDT and CDR2 YNNKEL (reference sequence).

Here the CDR3 reads CASSVRAELYEQFF. This chain connects TRBV11-2 to TRBJ2-1; no DNA is available, so the TRBD1 call from TCRdb remains unchecked. The length of the CDR3 is 14 residues. CDR1 SGHAT and CDR2 FQNNGV come from the germline V gene.

The rearrangement links TRBV7-7 to TRBJ2-5; TCRdb designates TRBD2, a call that cannot be tested without DNA. This CDR3 is built from 16 residues. Germline CDR1 reads SSHAT; CDR2 reads FNYEAQ (reference sequence). The CDR3 here is CASSRGLAGALETQYF.

This chain uses TRBV5-5 with TRBJ2-3; TCRdb indicates TRBD1, and absent DNA this call remains unverified. The CDR3 contains 15 residues. The V gene's germline CDR1 is SGHKS and CDR2 YYEKEE (reference sequence). CDR3 in amino acids: CASSLEGHSTDTQYF.

This sequence joins TRBV7-9 and TRBJ2-3; no DNA is available, so the TRBD2 call from TCRdb remains unchecked. CDR3 length: 16 amino acids. In germline, CDR1 is SEHNR, CDR2 FQNEAQ (reference sequence). The CDR3: CASLPLTAGPTDTQYF. Drawing the rest from reference TRBV7-9 and TRBJ2-3, the complete variable domain is DTGVSQNPRHKITKRGQNVTFRCDPISEHNRLYWYRQTLGQGPEFLTYFQNEAQLEKSRLLSDRFSAERPKGSFSTLEIQRTEQGDSAMYLCASLPLTAGPTDTQYFGPGTRLTVL.

CDR3 region: CSVDRTSGPDNEQFF. The chain recombines TRBV29-1 with TRBJ2-1; the D gene TCRdb calls, TRBD2, cannot be checked with no DNA. Germline V lookup: CDR1 SQVTM, CDR2 ANQGSEA. The CDR3 is made up of 15 amino acids.

The rearrangement uses TRBV12-3 or TRBV12-4 and TRBJ2-5. CDR3 length equals 13 residues. The CDR3 spells CASRKRWKETQYF.

The rearrangement uses TRBV28 and TRBJ2-7; the D call of TRBD1 rests on TCRdb alone, since no DNA is present to check it. The CDR3 is made up of 14 amino acids. The germline V gene encodes CDR1 MDHEN and CDR2 SYDVKM. CDR3 amino acids: CASMVVGGSYEQYF.

The chain is built from TRBV20-1 and TRBJ2-1; TCRdb gives TRBD2 as the D gene, but with no DNA this cannot be confirmed. CDR3 length: 19 residues. Germline CDR1 is DFQATT and CDR2 is SNEGSKA (reference sequence). The CDR3 spells CSARVTLTVTNPNVDEQFF.

J is TRBJ2-2 and V is TRBV6-1; TCRdb proposes TRBD1, but this gene call is untestable without DNA. The CDR3 runs 17 residues. Germline lookup yields CDR1 MNHNS and CDR2 SASEGT. CDR3 sequence reads: CASTERGRTINTGELFF.

The rearrangement joins TRBV7-9 to TRBJ2-5; the D gene TCRdb calls, TRBD2, cannot be checked with no DNA. Germline V CDR1 and CDR2: SEHNR, FQNEAQ (reference sequence). This CDR3 has 15 residues. CDR3 region: CAGDAGLAGEETQYF.

The gene calls are TRBV4-1 and TRBJ2-3. Germline-derived CDR1 and CDR2 are MGHRA and YSYEKL. The CDR3 sequence is 14 residues long. The CDR3 loop reads CASSQEQLGDTQYF.

The rearrangement uses TRBV27 and TRBJ2-1; there is no DNA to check the TCRdb D call of TRBD2. CDR1 is MNHEY and CDR2 is SMNVEV in the germline V gene (reference sequence). The CDR3 is 12 residues long. CDR3 in amino acids: CASRGVNNEQFF.

This chain joins TRBV4-1 and TRBJ2-1; the TCRdb call, TRBD1, lacks DNA for checking. CDR3 length: 18 amino acids. Germline V gene sequence: CDR1 MGHRA, CDR2 YSYEKL. The CDR3 loop is CASREGKARGRADNEQFF.

J is TRBJ1-6 and V is TRBV5-1. The germline V gene has CDR1 SGHRS and CDR2 YFSETQ. The CDR3 is 14 amino acids. The CDR3 loop is CASSLNRDNSPLHF.

The chain combines TRBV6-2 or TRBV6-3 with TRBJ1-1. The CDR3 runs 14 residues. In germline, CDR1 is MNHEY, CDR2 SVGEGT. This chain's CDR3 is CASSYLGENTEAFF.

The chain uses TRBV5-1 and TRBJ1-4; the TCRdb call, TRBD1, lacks DNA for checking. In germline, CDR1 is SGHRS, CDR2 YFSETQ. The CDR3 totals 16 residues. The CDR3 protein is CASSKQGGETNEKLFF.